The following is a TCR beta chain sequence with its context. Libraries were prepared by immunoSEQ multiplex PCR; TCRdb keeps only in-frame clonotypes and omits some of them. Of fewer than 200,000 clones in the sample, approximately 92% were seen once. This record comes from a study of control samples from healthy donors and cancer patients. Looked up from germline, CDR1 is LNHDA and CDR2 is SQIVND (reference sequence). Trimming left V 6 bases short and J 0 bases short, with 11 bases between. The CDR3 consists of 14 residues. The material sequenced was blood. This receptor was taken from a man aged 25-45 years in good health. The chain employs TRBV19 and TRBJ1-1; D remains unclear. CDR3 nucleotide sequence: TGTGCCAGTAGGAGGCAGACAATGAACACTGAAGCTTTCTTT. It yields the protein CASRRQTMNTEAFF.